The sample holds a few counts of the clone carrying this TCR beta chain. Its antigen is not identified. The DNA is left out, because the CDR3 cannot be placed on it with certainty; the CDR3 is given as TCRdb lists it. This entry comes from a study of blood T cells in healthy people across ages. Regarding the study as a whole: Comparison with aged donors showed that long-lived donors had more naive CD4+ cells and higher diversity. Diversity figures based on one million T cells were deemed too low.

Donors each provided about 9.5 milliliters of peripheral blood. 15 amino acids form the CDR3, both terminal residues included. A second PCR of 7 to 11 cycles used a sample-barcoded 5' primer and a J-beta primer mix. TCRdb re-analysed the 5' RACE reads in MiXCR, keeping a single row per CDR3 protein. The table lists about 720,000 distinct CDR3 sequences, about a fifth of them singletons. The source material was blood. This clonotype was sampled from a man aged 65-85 years in good health. The gene calls are TRBV21-1 and TRBJ2-3; the tabulated D call, TRBD1, remains unverified against the DNA. TRBV21-1 is a recognized pseudogene. The chain's CDR3 is CASSKVGTGTDTQYF.